This TCR beta chain was recovered during a study of T cells expressing NK-cell markers. About the research overall: Sorted CD3+CD56+NKG2C+, CD3+CD56+NKG2C- and CD3+CD56-NKG2C+ T cells provided the TCR beta repertoires. Study observations and caveats: In several donors, these clonotypes also led the CD3+CD56-NKG2C+ fraction. Dominant NKG2C+ clonotype frequencies of roughly 1.0-8% of CD8+ T cells were measured in about 6 donors.

The authors generated TCR beta cDNA through 5'RACE template switching with UMIs. One entry per CDR3 protein, without DNA, is what TCRdb gives after re-calling the 5' RACE reads. Its table records 500,000 to 600,000 distinct CDR3 sequences. Worth noting for this clonotype: Its antigen is unidentified.

Germline V CDR1 and CDR2: SGHRS, YFSETQ. This CDR3 has 13 residues. The receptor was derived from a man younger than 35 in good health. V gene TRBV5-1 combines with J gene TRBJ2-1; as DNA is missing, the TRBD2 call by TCRdb cannot be tested. The sample was blood T cells: a sorted CD56 or NKG2C T cell subset, CD4+ or CD8+ T cells, or bulk PBMC T cells (not recorded which). CDR3 sequence reads: CASSWTSGGEQFF. The variable domain in full, with the rest retrieved from reference TRBV5-1 and TRBJ2-1, is KAGVTQTPRYLIKTRGQQVTLSCSPISGHRSVSWYQQTPGQGLQFLFEYFSETQRNKGNFPGRFSGRQFSNSRSEMNVSTLELGDSALYLCASSWTSGGEQFFGPGTRLTVL.